Below are 30 T cell receptor beta chains sequenced from a single sample in a study of T-cell reconstitution after alpha-beta-depleted transplantation in children. For TCRbeta, the library was prepared with unique molecular identifiers. MiXCR was run by TCRdb on the PCR reads, yielding one entry per CDR3 protein. The data hold over 550,000 distinct CDR3 sequences, with roughly a tenth observed a single time. The sequencing here drew on PBMCs from the stem cell graft donor, taken from the stem cell graft. All receptors come from a human donor who donated a stem cell graft to a child with acute myeloid leukemia.

In its sample, this clonotype was seen a few times. This chain connects TRBV20-1 to TRBJ1-6; 7 nucleotides agree with TRBD1. V shed 0 bases and J 10 bases; nucleotides not matched to a gene: 9. The CDR3 length is 15 residues. Looked up from germline, CDR1 is DFQATT and CDR2 is SNEGSKA (reference sequence). The CDR3 region has the DNA TGCAGTGCTAGAGATAGGGGGCAGGGACGATCACCCCTCCACTTT. This sequence encodes CSARDRGQGRSPLHF.

At least ten counts were recorded for this clonotype. This chain uses TRBV20-1 with TRBJ2-3, with TRBD1 matching over 8 bases. The CDR3 is 15 residues long. After removal of 3 bases from V and 7 bases from J, the junction contained 12 bases not matched to a gene. Germline loops: CDR1 DFQATT, CDR2 SNEGSKA (reference sequence). CDR3 sequence reads: CSARITGTGPNTQYF. In DNA form, the CDR3 reads TGCAGTGCTAGGATCACCGGGACAGGTCCAAATACGCAGTATTTT.

As concerns this clonotype: A much bigger clone sits one base away, suggesting this may be a read error. V gene TRBV2 combines with J gene TRBJ2-3; no clear D. V was trimmed by 5 bases and J by 6 bases, leaving 12 bases between them. Germline-derived CDR1 and CDR2 are SNHLY and FYNNEI. There are 13 residues in the CDR3. The CDR3 coding sequence is TGTGCCAGCAGTTGGCTAGAAGCGGATACGCAGTATTTT. It encodes CASSWLEADTQYF.

This rearrangement joins TRBV7-2 to TRBJ1-3; no clear D. V was pared by 6 bases and J by 1 base, with 13 bases between. The length of the CDR3 is 15 residues. Germline values: CDR1 SGHTA, CDR2 FQGNSA. The CDR3, as DNA: TGTGCCAGCAGGGATAGGAGCAGGTCTGGAAACACCATATATTTT. Translating gives CASRDRSRSGNTIYF.

This clonotype was detected many times. This rearrangement joins TRBV12-3 or TRBV12-4 to TRBJ2-5, with unresolved D. This CDR3 comprises 13 residues. V lost 6 bases and J 4 bases, leaving 12 bases between the germline ends. The CDR3 region has the DNA TGTGCCAGCAGCCCCCGAGCAACAGAGACCCAGTACTTC. Its translation is CASSPRATETQYF.

V and J are TRBV3-1 and TRBJ1-5; D perhaps matches TRBD1 (5 bases). V was shortened by 7 bases and J by 0 bases, with 10 bases between the two germline ends. Germline values: CDR1 LGHDT, CDR2 YNNKEL (reference sequence). This CDR3 region has 14 residues. The CDR3 region has the DNA TGTGCCAGCACCTCGACAGCTAGCAATCAGCCCCAGCATTTT. This translates into CASTSTASNQPQHF.

This chain links TRBV19 with TRBJ2-2, with a tentative D call TRBD1 (6 bases). Germline V lookup: CDR1 LNHDA, CDR2 SQIVND (reference sequence). The CDR3 length is 17 residues. Deletions cut 5 bases from V and 3 bases from J, with 19 bases between. The CDR3 loop reads CASSPQGTADYTGELFF. In nucleotides, the CDR3 is TGTGCCAGTAGTCCCCAGGGGACCGCCGATTACACCGGGGAGCTGTTTTTT.

This clonotype was counted many times. The gene calls are TRBV24-1 and TRBJ2-7; D is possibly TRBD1 (8 bases). V was pared by 4 bases and J by 11 bases, with 17 bases between. CDR1 and CDR2 from the germline V gene are KGHDR and SFDVKD. This CDR3 has 13 amino acids. DNA of the CDR3: TGTGCCACCAGTGACCTCCCGGGGGGACAGGAGTACTTC. Translation gives CATSDLPGGQEYF.

There are many counts of this clonotype. The chain has TRBV20-1 and TRBJ1-2, with a weak D call TRBD1 (5 bases). Trimming cost V 3 bases and J 5 bases, with 13 bases left between them. The CDR3 is 13 residues long. The germline gives CDR1 DFQATT, CDR2 SNEGSKA (reference sequence). CDR3 sequence (DNA): TGCAGTGCTAGTTCGGGGGTCCGGTATGGCTACACCTTC. This translates into CSASSGVRYGYTF.

This clonotype has ten or more counts. The J gene is TRBJ1-1, the V gene TRBV29-1; the D is unclear. This CDR3 region has 13 residues. The V end was cut by 3 bases, the J end by 1 base, with 9 bases between. Germline V gives CDR1 SQVTM, CDR2 ANQGSEA. The CDR3 here is CSVDWGKNTEAFF. The CDR3 nucleotides are TGCAGCGTTGATTGGGGAAAGAACACTGAAGCTTTCTTT.

There are a few counts of this clonotype. The genes are TRBV7-2 and TRBJ2-3, with a tentative D call TRBD1 (5 bases). The V end was cut by 5 bases, the J end by 5 bases, with 11 bases between. CDR1 and CDR2 from the germline V gene are SGHTA and FQGNSA. The CDR3 contains 13 residues. CDR3 protein: CASSGQSGDTQYF. The CDR3 nucleotides read TGTGCCAGCAGCGGACAAAGTGGAGATACGCAGTATTTT.

This sequence joins TRBV28 and TRBJ2-3; 7 nucleotides match TRBD2. This CDR3 has 16 amino acids. The junction had 11 bases not matched to a gene; V was cut back by 4 bases and J by 4 bases. CDR1 MDHEN and CDR2 SYDVKM come from the germline V gene. DNA of the CDR3: TGTGCCAGCAGTTCGGCCGGGCGGGAGCAAGCAGATACGCAGTATTTT. Its protein product is CASSSAGREQADTQYF. Variable domain in full (rest from reference TRBV28 and TRBJ2-3): DVKVTQSSRYLVKRTGEKVFLECVQDMDHENMFWYRQDPGLGLRLIYFSYDVKMKEKGDIPEGYSVSREKKERFSLILESASTNQTSMYLCASSSAGREQADTQYFGPGTRLTVL.

Only a few counts were recorded for this clonotype. The rearrangement links TRBV7-9 to TRBJ1-5; no reliable D call. Germline-derived CDR1 and CDR2 are SEHNR and FQNEAQ (reference sequence). The CDR3 runs to 15 residues. V was shortened by 0 bases and J by 3 bases, with 9 bases between the two germline ends. CDR3 sequence reads: CASSLAEGVNQPQHF. CDR3 DNA: TGTGCCAGCAGCTTAGCCGAGGGCGTCAATCAGCCCCAGCATTTT.

This clonotype was observed a handful of times. J is TRBJ1-4 and V is TRBV6-1, with D maybe TRBD1 (5 bases). Trimming shortened V by 2 bases and J by 6 bases, and 13 bases separated the two germline ends. The CDR3 extends over 15 amino acids. Germline V gene data show CDR1 as MNHNS and CDR2 as SASEGT. The CDR3 DNA is TGTGCCAGCAGTGAAACAATGGGGCCCCATGAAAAACTGTTTTTT. Encoded protein: CASSETMGPHEKLFF.

V gene TRBV28 combines with J gene TRBJ1-2; no definite D call. The CDR3 sequence is 16 residues long. CDR1 MDHEN and CDR2 SYDVKM come from the germline V gene. Deletions cut 1 base from V and 2 bases from J, with 14 bases between. CDR3 amino acids: CASSLFNRAGNYGYTF. The CDR3 coding sequence is TGTGCCAGCAGTTTATTTAATCGGGCAGGCAACTATGGCTACACCTTC.

This clonotype has a handful of counts. The chain has TRBV29-1 and TRBJ1-1, with TRBD1 as a possible D gene (6 bases). The CDR3 sequence is 14 residues long. Germline V gene lookup returns CDR1 SQVTM and CDR2 ANQGSEA. Trimming shortened V by 6 bases and J by 4 bases, and 18 bases separated the two germline ends. The chain's CDR3 is CSVVGAGRGTEAFF. For the CDR3, the DNA is TGCAGCGTCGTGGGGGCAGGTCGGGGCACTGAAGCTTTCTTT.

This clonotype was seen more than once but under ten times. J is TRBJ2-5 and V is TRBV18, with D perhaps being TRBD1 or TRBD2 (5 bases each). The CDR3 sequence is 15 residues long. Germline CDR1 reads KGHSH; CDR2 reads LQKENI. V lost 4 bases, J lost 1 base, and 13 bases lay in between. CDR3 protein: CASSRGALPQETQYF. The CDR3 DNA reads as TGTGCCAGCTCACGAGGGGCGCTTCCCCAAGAGACCCAGTACTTC.

This clonotype has a count of ten or more. The V and J genes are TRBV28 and TRBJ2-3; weak D call: TRBD1 (6 bases). The CDR3 runs to 15 residues. Deletions cut 6 bases from V and 2 bases from J, with 15 bases between. CDR1 is MDHEN and CDR2 is SYDVKM in the germline V gene. This CDR3 reads CASSFGAGVTDTQYF. The DNA of the CDR3 is TGTGCCAGCAGCTTTGGGGCAGGGGTCACAGATACGCAGTATTTT.

This clonotype was detected ten times or more. The chain couples TRBV20-1 to TRBJ2-3; either TRBD1 or TRBD2 may fit D (5 bases each). V lost 6 bases and J lost 4, with 14 bases in between. The germline V gene encodes CDR1 DFQATT and CDR2 SNEGSKA (reference sequence). The CDR3 is made up of 13 amino acids. The CDR3 bases are TGCAGTGCGGCCAGGGAGATTTCAGATACGCAGTATTTT. Its protein product is CSAAREISDTQYF.

The chain carries TRBV6-1 and TRBJ2-7; D gene ambiguous. The V end was cut by 5 bases, the J end by 0 bases, with 14 bases between. Per germline, CDR1 MNHNS and CDR2 SASEGT. CDR3 size: 15 residues. The CDR3: CASSPGEGSSYEQYF. DNA of the CDR3: TGTGCCAGCAGTCCTGGGGAAGGGTCCTCCTACGAGCAGTACTTC.

V usage is TRBV20-1 and J usage is TRBJ2-2, with D uncertain. This CDR3 contains 15 residues. The germline V gene has CDR1 DFQATT and CDR2 SNEGSKA (reference sequence). The V end was cut by 0 bases, the J end by 1 base, with 9 bases between. The CDR3 spells CSAREQTGNTGELFF. DNA of the CDR3: TGCAGTGCTAGAGAGCAGACTGGGAACACCGGGGAGCTGTTTTTT.

V gene TRBV7-2 combines with J gene TRBJ2-1; TRBD2 might be the D (6 bases). The CDR3 is 15 residues long. V lost 5 bases and J 6 bases, leaving 17 bases between the germline ends. Germline CDR1 SGHTA, CDR2 FQGNSA. The CDR3, as DNA: TGTGCCAGCAGCCCGGGACTCCTAACCCCCAATGAGCAGTTCTTC. It codes for CASSPGLLTPNEQFF.

The CDR3 DNA sequence: TGTGCCAGCAGTAACCCCGGGACGGAGTGGTATTCACCCCTCCACTTT. Encoded protein: CASSNPGTEWYSPLHF. The V and J genes are TRBV6-5 and TRBJ1-6; the D gene is possibly TRBD1 (5 bases). This CDR3 has 16 residues. Germline V gene lookup returns CDR1 MNHEY and CDR2 SVGAGI. Trimming removed 5 bases at V and 8 bases at J, with 19 bases between.

The table lists this clonotype with a few counts. The rearrangement joins TRBV4-3 to TRBJ2-1, with D uncertain. Germline V lookup: CDR1 LGHNA, CDR2 YSLEER. The CDR3 length is 16 residues. V lost 1 base and J lost 3, with 13 bases in between. CDR3 protein: CASSQGVLSVYNEQFF. The CDR3 DNA is TGCGCCAGCAGCCAAGGGGTGCTCAGCGTCTACAATGAGCAGTTCTTC.

The CDR3 spells CASRGAGQRYNEQFF. The CDR3 coding sequence is TGTGCCAGCAGGGGCGCCGGACAGCGTTACAATGAGCAGTTCTTC. The genes are TRBV7-2 and TRBJ2-1; D might be TRBD1 (6 bases). Deletions cut 6 bases from V and 4 bases from J, with 16 bases between. The CDR3 is made up of 15 amino acids. Germline CDR1 reads SGHTA; CDR2 reads FQGNSA.

This clonotype has a handful of counts. The genes are TRBV7-6 and TRBJ2-1; D remains ambiguous. V lost 5 bases and J lost 4, with 18 bases in between. CDR1 is SGHVS, CDR2 FNYEAQ, per germline. This CDR3 contains 16 residues. In nucleotides, the CDR3 is TGTGCCAGCAGCCCGAATGTACCAACTTCATACAATGAGCAGTTCTTC. It translates to CASSPNVPTSYNEQFF.

The chain employs TRBV7-2 and TRBJ2-5, with 9 bases fitting TRBD2. Trimming cost V 5 bases and J 7 bases; bases outside gene matches: 8. Germline CDR1 is SGHTA and CDR2 is FQGNSA. The length of the CDR3 is 14 residues. In nucleotides, the CDR3 is TGTGCCAGCAGCCGGGGACTAGCAGGGGGGACCCAGTACTTC. It specifies CASSRGLAGGTQYF. Based on the CDR3 plus reference TRBV7-2 and TRBJ2-5, the full variable domain is GAGVSQSPSNKVTEKGKDVELRCDPISGHTALYWYRQSLGQGLEFLIYFQGNSAPDKSGLPSDRFSAERTGGSVSTLTIQRTQQEDSAVYLCASSRGLAGGTQYFGPGTRLLVL.

CDR3 coding DNA: TGTGCCAGCAGGGTCTGGCCAGGGGCCACGAACACTGAAGCTTTCTTT. This translates into CASRVWPGATNTEAFF. This chain links TRBV2 with TRBJ1-1; a weak D match, TRBD1 (6 bases). This CDR3 comprises 16 residues. Trimming took 6 bases from V and 1 from J, leaving 18 bases between them. The germline V gene has CDR1 SNHLY and CDR2 FYNNEI.

At least ten counts were recorded for this clonotype. J is TRBJ2-1 and V is TRBV25-1; possible D gene TRBD2, 5 bases. Germline CDR1 and CDR2: MGHDK and SYGVNS. The CDR3 consists of 14 residues. V dropped 0 bases and J dropped 3 bases, with 6 bases sitting between them. CDR3 DNA: TGTGCCAGCAGTGAATATGGGAGCTACAATGAGCAGTTCTTC. Its protein is CASSEYGSYNEQFF.

Many counts were recorded for this clonotype. This rearrangement joins TRBV28 to TRBJ1-2; D is perhaps TRBD1 (5 bases). Looked up from germline, CDR1 is MDHEN and CDR2 is SYDVKM. This CDR3 region has 14 residues. Trimming removed 6 bases from V and 6 bases from J, with 17 bases in between. The CDR3 bases are TGTGCCAGCAGCAAGAGGGGAGATGGGAATGGCTACACCTTC. This sequence encodes CASSKRGDGNGYTF.